This T cell receptor beta chain was profiled in a study of shared clonotypes between healthy human individuals. Study observations and caveats: A reduction in generation probabilities was seen for non-shared clonotypes relative to those shared by all four donors. Generally, estimated richness proved larger in naive subsets than it did in memory subsets.

CD8 cells regarded as naive lacked CD45RO, were positively chosen for CCR7, and omitted terminally differentiated effector memory CD45RA+ cells. CDR1 and CDR2 (germline): MNHEY, SVGAGI. There are 13 residues in the CDR3. The V end lost 2 bases, the J end lost 9 bases, and 11 bases lay between the germline ends. Worth noting for this clone: Its antigen is as yet unknown.

TCRdb's copy holds only in-frame clones and misses some; the assay was immunoSEQ multiplex PCR. Of 800,000 or so clones in the sample, around 96% are singletons; the top ten hold around 0.21%. The chain carries TRBV6-5 and TRBJ2-1; D gene ambiguous. Material for sequencing was naive CD8+ T cells sorted from blood. The TCR originated in a man between 25 and 39 years old in good health. CDR3 region: CASSYPFGREQFF. The CDR3 nucleotides are TGTGCCAGCAGTTACCCTTTCGGTCGTGAGCAGTTCTTC.